Following are 10 T cell receptor beta chains from one sample sequenced in a study of shared clonotypes between healthy human individuals. Using immunoSEQ multiplex PCR, the repertoire was profiled, and TCRdb retains in-frame clones only, with some absent. Of over a million clones listed, roughly 97% are singletons. Sequencing input: naive CD4+ T cells sorted from blood. Described subset: CD45RA+ positively selected. The receptor set was obtained from a man aged 30 to 39 in good health.

The chain uses TRBV9 and TRBJ2-3; D not resolved. The CDR3 covers 14 residues. Trimming removed 4 bases from V and 6 bases from J, with 15 bases in between. Germline CDR1 and CDR2: SGDLS and YYNGEE. The CDR3 here is CASSSRQKPDTQYF. CDR3 sequence (DNA): TGTGCCAGCAGCTCGCGCCAGAAACCTGATACGCAGTATTTT.

This chain uses TRBV5-1 with TRBJ2-1; D possibly corresponds to TRBD2 (6 bases). This CDR3 is built from 16 residues. CDR1 and CDR2 from the germline V gene are SGHRS and YFSETQ. V gave up 2 bases and J gave up 4 bases, with 16 bases separating them. The CDR3 loop reads CASSFSGTGMYNEQFF. The CDR3 coding sequence is TGCGCCAGCAGCTTTTCGGGGACTGGAATGTACAATGAGCAGTTCTTC. Looking up the rest from reference TRBV5-1 and TRBJ2-1 gives the full variable domain: KAGVTQTPRYLIKTRGQQVTLSCSPISGHRSVSWYQQTPGQGLQFLFEYFSETQRNKGNFPGRFSGRQFSNSRSEMNVSTLELGDSALYLCASSFSGTGMYNEQFFGPGTRLTVL.

This rearrangement joins TRBV5-6 to TRBJ1-5, with 7 bases that match TRBD1. This CDR3 is built from 15 residues. In germline, CDR1 is SGHDT, CDR2 YYEEEE. After removal of 4 bases from V and 6 bases from J, the junction contained 10 bases not matched to a gene. CDR3 DNA sequence: TGTGCCAGCAGCCTACGGACAGGAGGTGGTCAGCCCCAGCATTTT. This sequence encodes CASSLRTGGGQPQHF.

As to this clone: The sample contains more than one DNA sequence encoding this CDR3. The V call is TRBV6-1, the J call TRBJ2-3; unclear D gene. Trimming pared 1 base from V and 2 bases from J, leaving 4 bases between. Germline V gene data show CDR1 as MNHNS and CDR2 as SASEGT. The CDR3 loop spans 13 amino acids. Here the CDR3 DNA reads TGTGCCAGCAGTGAAGGACCCACAGATACGCAGTATTTT. Translated: CASSEGPTDTQYF.

The chain joins TRBV4-2 to TRBJ2-5; 12 bases are a match to TRBD2. The germline gives CDR1 LGHNA, CDR2 YNFKEQ. After removal of 0 bases from V and 4 bases from J, the junction contained 3 bases not matched to a gene. The CDR3 covers 16 residues. The CDR3 DNA sequence: TGTGCCAGCAGCCAAGAGGCACTAGCGGGAGGAGAGACCCAGTACTTC. Protein: CASSQEALAGGETQYF.

The count of this clone is one. V is TRBV27 and J is TRBJ2-7, with D hard to call. The length of the CDR3 is 14 residues. V lost 5 bases to trimming and J lost 0 bases, with 11 bases between them. The germline gives CDR1 MNHEY, CDR2 SMNVEV (reference sequence). The CDR3 DNA reads TGTGCCAGCAGTCCCGGCTATAGCTCCTACGAGCAGTACTTC. Protein: CASSPGYSSYEQYF.

The chain recombines TRBV5-1 with TRBJ1-4; D possibly corresponds to TRBD1 (5 bases). The CDR3 covers 15 residues. Germline V gives CDR1 SGHRS, CDR2 YFSETQ. Trimming took off 1 base at V and 8 bases at J, with 15 bases between the two ends. The DNA of the CDR3 is TGCGCCAGCAGCTTGATAGGGGTTATGAGAGAAAAACTGTTTTTT. It encodes CASSLIGVMREKLFF.

This chain joins TRBV5-1 and TRBJ2-3, with 11 bases lining up with TRBD2. Trimming at V came to 1 base and at J to 5 bases, leaving 15 bases not matched to a gene. Germline V gene lookup returns CDR1 SGHRS and CDR2 YFSETQ. CDR3 length: 19 residues. The CDR3 region is CASSLRAALAGGVRDTQYF. The CDR3 DNA reads TGCGCCAGCAGCTTGAGGGCGGCCCTAGCGGGAGGAGTCAGAGATACGCAGTATTTT.

This clone showed up just once. This CDR3 reads CASSFAGAVGQPQHF. Here the CDR3 DNA reads TGTGCCAGCAGCTTCGCAGGGGCAGTGGGTCAGCCCCAGCATTTT. The rearrangement uses TRBV5-8 and TRBJ1-5; a possible D gene is TRBD1 (6 bases). Looked up from germline, CDR1 is SGHTS and CDR2 is YDEGEE. V was clipped by 2 bases and J by 6 bases, with 15 bases between them. This CDR3 contains 15 residues.

The rearrangement uses TRBV5-4 and TRBJ1-3; 10 nucleotides match TRBD1. The CDR3 has 19 amino acids. From germline, CDR1 is SGHNT and CDR2 YYREEE (reference sequence). Unmatched junction bases numbered 13, after V lost 4 bases and J lost 0 bases. CDR3 residues: CASSLGQGKGRASGNTIYF. DNA for the CDR3: TGTGCCAGCAGCCTGGGACAGGGGAAAGGAAGGGCCTCTGGAAACACCATATATTTT.